The 23 T cell receptor beta chains given below trace back to one sample, sequenced in a study of graft-versus-host responses after intestinal transplantation. What these receptors recognize is not known. TCRdb keeps only in-frame clones here, not all; method: immunoSEQ multiplex PCR. The table has 85,000 to 95,000 clones, about 92% seen once. The sample was unstimulated CD8+ T cells sorted from spleen or lymph node cells, taken before intestinal transplant. These receptors all come from a human donor who received an intestinal transplant.

This chain's CDR3 is CASSWGGSEAFF. The CDR3 DNA sequence: TGTGCCAGCAGCTGGGGGGGCTCAGAAGCTTTCTTT. The V gene is TRBV5-4, the J gene TRBJ1-1; a weak D match, TRBD1 (6 bases). Deletions cut 3 bases from V and 8 bases from J, with 11 bases between. Germline V gene sequence: CDR1 SGHNT, CDR2 YYREEE (reference sequence). The CDR3 has 12 amino acids.

The rearrangement uses TRBV9 and TRBJ2-1, with 7 bases aligning to TRBD2. Germline V gene data show CDR1 as SGDLS and CDR2 as YYNGEE. Trimming removed 4 bases from V and 5 bases from J; junction bases left unmatched: 9. The CDR3 loop spans 15 amino acids. The CDR3 DNA is TGTGCCAGCAGCCACAGACCGGGACTAAACAATGAGCAGTTCTTC. Translated, it gives CASSHRPGLNNEQFF.

This clone was counted once. This chain links TRBV7-2 with TRBJ2-7; D remains unclear. CDR1 and CDR2 from the germline V gene are SGHTA and FQGNSA. Trimming cost V 1 base and J 6 bases, with 7 bases left between them. The CDR3 totals 12 residues. The CDR3: CASSLGAPEQYF. DNA of the CDR3: TGTGCCAGCAGCTTAGGCGCCCCCGAGCAGTACTTC.

This sequence joins TRBV9 and TRBJ1-1; 8 bases map to TRBD1. The V segment lost 0 bases and the J segment 5 bases; nucleotides outside the gene matches: 9. This CDR3 spans 16 amino acids. Germline lookup yields CDR1 SGDLS and CDR2 YYNGEE. The CDR3 spells CASSVEPGQGFTEAFF. For the CDR3, the DNA is TGTGCCAGCAGCGTAGAGCCCGGACAGGGTTTTACTGAAGCTTTCTTT.

The chain recombines TRBV7-9 with TRBJ2-7; TRBD2 agrees at 7 bases. Germline CDR1 is SEHNR and CDR2 is FQNEAQ (reference sequence). The CDR3 runs to 15 residues. Germline trimming cut 2 bases from V and 6 bases from J; bases unmatched to any gene: 10. The CDR3 nucleotides are TGTGCCAGCAGCTTACTACCCGGGGGGTCTGGCGAGCAGTACTTC. This encodes CASSLLPGGSGEQYF. The variable domain in full, with the rest retrieved from reference TRBV7-9 and TRBJ2-7, is DTGVSQNPRHKITKRGQNVTFRCDPISEHNRLYWYRQTLGQGPEFLTYFQNEAQLEKSRLLSDRFSAERPKGSFSTLEIQRTEQGDSAMYLCASSLLPGGSGEQYFGPGTRLTVT.

The chain has TRBV6-5 and TRBJ1-1, with D perhaps TRBD1 (6 bases). CDR1 and CDR2 (germline): MNHEY, SVGAGI. Trimming took 5 bases from V and 6 from J, leaving 13 bases between them. The CDR3 extends over 13 amino acids. The CDR3 DNA sequence: TGTGCCAGCAGTCCACAGGGAAGGGCTGAAGCTTTCTTT. Translation: CASSPQGRAEAFF.

This chain links TRBV4-3 with TRBJ1-5; D unresolved. Trimming stripped 1 base from V and 11 bases from J, with 12 bases between. Germline V CDR1 and CDR2: LGHNA, YSLEER. This CDR3 comprises 13 residues. The CDR3: CASSQATGLSQHF. For the CDR3, the DNA is TGCGCCAGCAGCCAAGCCACGGGTCTGTCCCAGCATTTT.

This clone has more than one count but fewer than ten. V is TRBV4-1 and J is TRBJ2-7, with 9 positions matching TRBD1. CDR1 and CDR2 from the germline V gene are MGHRA and YSYEKL. The CDR3 consists of 15 residues. V lost 3 bases and J lost 0; bases outside the gene matches: 3. Here the CDR3 reads CASSQGTGSSYEQYF. In nucleotides, the CDR3 is TGCGCCAGCAGCCAGGGGACAGGGAGCTCCTACGAGCAGTACTTC.

V usage is TRBV11-3 and J usage is TRBJ2-7, with TRBD1 as a possible D gene (5 bases). Trimming left V 6 bases short and J 5 bases short, with 14 bases between. The CDR3 runs 13 residues. Per the germline V gene, CDR1 is SGHNT and CDR2 is YENEEA. The DNA for the CDR3 is TGTGCCAGCAGTTTTACCAGGGCCCACGAGCAGTACTTC. Its translation is CASSFTRAHEQYF.

V gene TRBV30 combines with J gene TRBJ1-3; D is unresolved. Germline lookup yields CDR1 GTSNPN and CDR2 SVGIG (reference sequence). This CDR3 comprises 13 residues. V dropped 1 base and J dropped 1 base, with 5 bases sitting between them. This chain's CDR3 is CAWSDGSGNTIYF. CDR3 nucleotides: TGTGCCTGGAGTGACGGGTCTGGAAACACCATATATTTT. Full variable domain (rest looked up from reference TRBV30 and TRBJ1-3): SQTIHQWPATLVQPVGSPLSLECTVEGTSNPNLYWYRQAAGRGLQLLFYSVGIGQISSEVPQNLSASRPQDRQFILSSKKLLLSDSGFYLCAWSDGSGNTIYFGEGSWLTVV.

V usage is TRBV27 and J usage is TRBJ2-2, with a weak D call TRBD1 (6 bases). Germline loops: CDR1 MNHEY, CDR2 SMNVEV (reference sequence). There are 14 residues in the CDR3. Between the trimmed V and J ends, which lost 4 bases and 5 bases, there was a span of 11 bases. The CDR3 coding sequence is TGTGCCAGCAGTTCACAGGGATTAACCGGGGAGCTGTTTTTT. Translated: CASSSQGLTGELFF.

This chain joins TRBV14 and TRBJ2-4; weak D call: TRBD1 (5 bases). Germline V gene lookup returns CDR1 SGHDN and CDR2 FVKESK. With 3 bases removed from V and 0 bases from J, the gap between germline ends came to 15 bases. The CDR3 runs to 17 residues. The CDR3 region is CASSQGPSWGAKNIQYF. In nucleotides, the CDR3 is TGTGCCAGCAGCCAGGGGCCCTCCTGGGGAGCCAAAAACATTCAGTACTTC. Complete variable domain (other parts from reference TRBV14 and TRBJ2-4): EAGVTQFPSHSVIEKGQTVTLRCDPISGHDNLYWYRRVMGKEIKFLLHFVKESKQDESGMPNNRFLAERTGGTYSTLKVQPAELEDSGVYFCASSQGPSWGAKNIQYFGAGTRLSVL.

The gene calls are TRBV5-5 and TRBJ2-7, with D perhaps matching TRBD2 (5 bases). Looked up from germline, CDR1 is SGHKS and CDR2 is YYEKEE (reference sequence). CDR3 length equals 13 residues. V was clipped by 2 bases and J by 0 bases, with 6 bases between them. As DNA, the CDR3 is TGTGCCAGCAGCTTACGGGGCTCCTACGAGCAGTACTTC. It yields the protein CASSLRGSYEQYF.

V usage is TRBV19 and J usage is TRBJ1-1; D is undetermined. From germline, CDR1 is LNHDA and CDR2 SQIVND (reference sequence). This CDR3 has 14 amino acids. V shed 5 bases and J shed 2 bases, with 12 bases lying between them. CDR3 loop: CASSVNRENTEAFF. CDR3 nucleotide sequence: TGTGCCAGTAGTGTAAACCGGGAAAACACTGAAGCTTTCTTT.

V and J are TRBV27 and TRBJ2-7; 10 bases are shared with TRBD2. Germline assignment: CDR1 MNHEY and CDR2 SMNVEV (reference sequence). V gave up 3 bases and J gave up 3 bases; unmatched junction bases: 5. The length of the CDR3 is 15 residues. The CDR3 nucleotides are TGTGCCAGCAGTTTTTCAACTAGCGGGGTCTACGAGCAGTACTTC. Translation: CASSFSTSGVYEQYF.

The chain combines TRBV29-1 with TRBJ2-7, with a tentative D call TRBD1 (6 bases). Germline V lookup: CDR1 SQVTM, CDR2 ANQGSEA. V lost 2 bases, J lost 6 bases, and 17 bases lay in between. The CDR3 runs to 14 residues. The CDR3 DNA follows: TGCAGCGTTGAACGAGAGGGGGTACGGGGCGAGCAGTACTTC. Protein product: CSVEREGVRGEQYF.

The chain has TRBV7-8 and TRBJ1-6; D uncertain. Trimming removed 6 bases from V and 8 bases from J, with 20 bases in between. The CDR3 covers 16 residues. Germline values: CDR1 SGHVS, CDR2 FQNEAQ. The CDR3 region has the DNA TGTGCCAGCAGATACACCTCCTCGCTCGTGGATTCACCCCTCCACTTT. Amino acid sequence: CASRYTSSLVDSPLHF.

The chain links TRBV11-2 to TRBJ1-2; the match to TRBD1 covers 11 bases. Germline V gene data show CDR1 as SGHAT and CDR2 as FQNNGV. The CDR3 spans 16 residues. Trimming at V came to 5 bases and at J to 4 bases, leaving 9 bases not matched to a gene. The CDR3 here is CASSKTGQGGGYGYTF. CDR3 DNA: TGTGCCAGCAGCAAAACGGGACAGGGGGGGGGCTATGGCTACACCTTC.

The V gene is TRBV19, the J gene TRBJ1-1; D is undetermined. V gave up 1 base and J gave up 1 base, with 10 bases separating them. Germline CDR1 reads LNHDA; CDR2 reads SQIVND (reference sequence). The CDR3 has 15 residues. CDR3 sequence (DNA): TGTGCCAGTAGTATAGTAATGAGAGGGAACACTGAAGCTTTCTTT. It encodes CASSIVMRGNTEAFF. The complete variable domain, with remaining parts taken from reference TRBV19 and TRBJ1-1, reads DGGITQSPKYLFRKEGQNVTLSCEQNLNHDAMYWYRQDPGQGLRLIYYSQIVNDFQKGDIAEGYSVSREKKESFPLTVTSAQKNPTAFYLCASSIVMRGNTEAFFGQGTRLTVV.

The chain has TRBV4-1 and TRBJ2-3; 12 positions match TRBD2. V lost 0 bases and J lost 6; bases outside the gene matches: 10. This CDR3 contains 18 residues. The germline CDR1 and CDR2 sequences are MGHRA and YSYEKL. CDR3: CASSQDELAGGSWDTQYF. DNA of the CDR3: TGCGCCAGCAGCCAAGATGAGCTAGCGGGGGGGAGTTGGGATACGCAGTATTTT.

The CDR3 spells CASSTSGGLGYEQYF. The CDR3 nucleotides read TGTGCCAGCAGTACCTCGGGGGGGCTCGGGTACGAGCAGTACTTC. V usage is TRBV6-1 and J usage is TRBJ2-7; 8 nucleotides align to TRBD2. The CDR3 spans 15 residues. The ends lost 5 bases at V and 4 bases at J; junction bases unmatched: 10. CDR1 MNHNS and CDR2 SASEGT come from the germline V gene.

The V and J genes are TRBV9 and TRBJ2-2; a possible D gene is TRBD2 (7 bases). V was pared by 5 bases and J by 0 bases, with 17 bases between. Germline V gives CDR1 SGDLS, CDR2 YYNGEE. The length of the CDR3 is 17 residues. The CDR3 reads CASSNPLGGPNTGELFF. The CDR3, as DNA: TGTGCCAGCAGTAACCCCTTGGGGGGGCCGAACACCGGGGAGCTGTTTTTT.

J is TRBJ1-1 and V is TRBV9, with TRBD1 matching 7 bases. CDR3 length equals 13 residues. The V gene's germline CDR1 is SGDLS and CDR2 YYNGEE. V shed 3 bases, J shed 3 bases, and the junction held 2 bases outside the gene matches. Here the CDR3 DNA reads TGTGCCAGCAGCGAAACAGGGGACACTGAAGCTTTCTTT. Its translation: CASSETGDTEAFF.